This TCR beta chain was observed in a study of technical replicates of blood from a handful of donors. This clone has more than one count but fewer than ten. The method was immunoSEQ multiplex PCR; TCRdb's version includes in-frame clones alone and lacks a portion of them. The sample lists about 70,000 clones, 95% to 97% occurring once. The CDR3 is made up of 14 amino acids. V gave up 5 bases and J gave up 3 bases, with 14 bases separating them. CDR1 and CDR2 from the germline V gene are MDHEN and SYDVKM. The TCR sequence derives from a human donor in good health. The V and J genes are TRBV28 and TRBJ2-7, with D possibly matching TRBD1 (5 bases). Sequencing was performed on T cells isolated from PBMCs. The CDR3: CASSPLSTGYEQYF. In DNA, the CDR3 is TGTGCCAGCAGTCCGCTATCTACAGGCTACGAGCAGTACTTC.